The 17 T cell receptor beta chains below were found in one sample sequenced in a study of cytomegalovirus exposure and HLA in healthy donors. With 60 Vbeta and 13 Jbeta primers, the PCR was carried out. Sequencing used immunoSEQ multiplex PCR; TCRdb keeps in-frame clones, though not all of them. The sample records about 200,000 clones, roughly 80% being singletons. The sequenced sample consisted of PBMCs. These receptors were obtained from a man aged 50 or older in good health and CMV-seronegative.

This chain joins TRBV29-1 and TRBJ2-1; TRBD1 agrees at 7 bases. This CDR3 comprises 12 residues. Germline assignment: CDR1 SQVTM and CDR2 ANQGSEA. J was trimmed by 4 bases and V by 6 bases; bases with no gene match: 3. The CDR3 region is CSVPGQYNEQFF. CDR3 nucleotide sequence: TGCAGCGTCCCGGGACAGTACAATGAGCAGTTCTTC.

The genes are TRBV25-1 and TRBJ2-7, with 9 bases fitting TRBD1. CDR1 is MGHDK, CDR2 SYGVNS, per germline. The CDR3 covers 17 residues. V was pared by 5 bases and J by 4 bases, with 15 bases of the junction left unmatched. The CDR3 is CASSNQADRGSWYEQYF. Here the CDR3 DNA reads TGTGCCAGCAGTAACCAGGCGGACAGGGGAAGTTGGTACGAGCAGTACTTC.

CDR3 residues: CASSYSAGSYEQYF. The CDR3 DNA is TGTGCCAGCAGTTACTCGGCAGGGTCCTACGAGCAGTACTTC. This sequence joins TRBV6-5 and TRBJ2-7, with TRBD1 as a possible D gene (5 bases). V lost 0 bases and J lost 1, with 7 bases in between. Germline V gives CDR1 MNHEY, CDR2 SVGAGI. The CDR3 covers 14 residues.

The V call is TRBV9, the J call TRBJ2-2, with D possibly TRBD2 on 5 matching bases. The V and J ends lost 4 bases and 4 bases respectively, with 17 bases between them. CDR1 is SGDLS, CDR2 YYNGEE, per germline. The CDR3 totals 16 residues. DNA of the CDR3: TGTGCCAGCAGCTGGTCGAGGCTAGAGGGCACCGGGGAGCTGTTTTTT. The encoded protein is CASSWSRLEGTGELFF.

J is TRBJ1-1 and V is TRBV28; D is unclear. Germline assignment: CDR1 MDHEN and CDR2 SYDVKM. The V gene lost 2 bases and the J gene lost 1 base, with 11 bases spanning the gap. This CDR3 is built from 15 residues. The CDR3 DNA is TGTGCCAGCAGTTTAGTCCCCCCAGGGAACACTGAAGCTTTCTTT. Translating it yields CASSLVPPGNTEAFF.

The V call is TRBV7-2, the J call TRBJ2-7; a weak D match, TRBD1 (5 bases). In germline, CDR1 is SGHTA, CDR2 FQGNSA. Between the trimmed V and J ends, which lost 2 bases and 0 bases, there was a span of 17 bases. The CDR3 is 17 residues long. This CDR3 reads CASSLNGDSWISYEQYF. DNA of the CDR3: TGTGCCAGCAGCTTAAATGGCGACAGTTGGATCTCCTACGAGCAGTACTTC.

This sequence joins TRBV5-1 and TRBJ2-7; TRBD2 agrees at 9 bases. This CDR3 is built from 14 residues. Germline V CDR1 and CDR2: SGHRS, YFSETQ. The V gene end was trimmed by 4 bases and the J gene end by 1 base; junction bases not matched to a gene: 3. CDR3 bases: TGCGCCAGCAGCCCGCTAGCGGGGTCCTACGAGCAGTACTTC. Protein product: CASSPLAGSYEQYF.

The rearrangement joins TRBV2 to TRBJ2-7; no clear D gene. V lost 4 bases, J lost 0 bases, and 10 bases lay in between. This CDR3 has 14 amino acids. Per germline, CDR1 SNHLY and CDR2 FYNNEI. The CDR3 reads CASSGSSHSYEQYF. For the CDR3, the DNA is TGTGCCAGCAGTGGGTCTTCACACTCCTACGAGCAGTACTTC.

The chain couples TRBV5-4 to TRBJ2-7, with D possibly being TRBD1 (6 bases). The V end lost 4 bases, the J end lost 5 bases, and 19 bases lay between the germline ends. CDR3 length: 15 residues. Looked up from germline, CDR1 is SGHNT and CDR2 is YYREEE (reference sequence). CDR3 region: CASSPSLGARDEQYF. As DNA, the CDR3 is TGTGCCAGCAGCCCCTCTTTGGGGGCTCGGGACGAGCAGTACTTC. Using reference TRBV5-4 and TRBJ2-7 for the parts outside the CDR3, the full variable domain is ETGVTQSPTHLIKTRGQQVTLRCSSQSGHNTVSWYQQALGQGPQFIFQYYREEENGRGNFPPRFSGLQFPNYSSELNVNALELDDSALYLCASSPSLGARDEQYFGPGTRLTVT.

The chain combines TRBV27 with TRBJ1-5; possibly TRBD1 for D (5 bases). The CDR3 loop spans 12 amino acids. The V gene's germline CDR1 is MNHEY and CDR2 SMNVEV (reference sequence). The germline V and J ends were trimmed by 6 bases and 6 bases, with 9 bases remaining between them. Here the CDR3 reads CASRSRGQPQHF. CDR3 DNA sequence: TGTGCCAGCAGATCTAGGGGTCAGCCCCAGCATTTT.

This clone occurred a few times. This chain connects TRBV4-1 to TRBJ2-1, with 10 bases aligning to TRBD2. The CDR3 runs 16 residues. J gave up 7 bases and V 0 bases, and 6 bases lay outside the gene matches. CDR1 is MGHRA, CDR2 YSYEKL, per germline. The DNA for the CDR3 is TGCGCCAGCAGCCAAGATCCCAGCGGGAGGGCGAATGAGCAGTTCTTC. Encoded protein: CASSQDPSGRANEQFF.

Worth noting for this clone: Other DNA variants within this sample encode the same CDR3. V and J are TRBV7-9 and TRBJ2-3, with D tentatively TRBD1 (6 bases). V was clipped by 5 bases and J by 0 bases, with 6 bases between them. The length of the CDR3 is 13 residues. Germline CDR1 is SEHNR and CDR2 is FQNEAQ (reference sequence). The chain's CDR3 is CASSRGSTDTQYF. Here the CDR3 DNA reads TGTGCCAGCAGCAGGGGGAGCACAGATACGCAGTATTTT.

The V and J genes are TRBV5-1 and TRBJ2-3, with 10 bases matching TRBD2. Looked up from germline, CDR1 is SGHRS and CDR2 is YFSETQ. The CDR3 is 16 residues long. V lost 1 base and J lost 5; bases outside the gene matches: 7. The CDR3 protein is CASSLSGGGSGDTQYF. The CDR3 nucleotides read TGCGCCAGCAGCTTGAGCGGGGGGGGTTCCGGAGATACGCAGTATTTT.

J is TRBJ2-7 and V is TRBV5-1, with TRBD1 matching 7 bases. The CDR3 has 15 residues. Germline trimming cut 5 bases from V and 7 bases from J; bases unmatched to any gene: 15. Germline V gene lookup returns CDR1 SGHRS and CDR2 YFSETQ. The CDR3 bases are TGCGCCAGCAGTCCGAGGGCAGGGGGTCTCGGTGAGCAGTACTTC. Translated: CASSPRAGGLGEQYF.

The gene calls are TRBV10-3 and TRBJ1-1; tentative D call: TRBD1 (5 bases). The V and J ends lost 9 bases and 0 bases respectively, with 11 bases between them. The CDR3 loop spans 13 amino acids. Germline-derived CDR1 and CDR2 are ENHRY and SYGVKD. This CDR3 reads CAILTELNTEAFF. Written as DNA, the CDR3 is TGTGCCATACTGACAGAGCTGAACACTGAAGCTTTCTTT.

The chain uses TRBV27 and TRBJ2-1, with a possible D match to TRBD1 (6 bases). Germline lookup yields CDR1 MNHEY and CDR2 SMNVEV (reference sequence). Deletions cut 3 bases from V and 6 bases from J, with 21 bases between. This CDR3 spans 17 amino acids. The CDR3 DNA follows: TGTGCCAGCAGTTTTGCCTTCGGGACACCGAACCCCAATGAGCAGTTCTTC. Protein product: CASSFAFGTPNPNEQFF.

The chain combines TRBV5-1 with TRBJ2-1; 9 bases map to TRBD2. Germline CDR1 reads SGHRS; CDR2 reads YFSETQ. The CDR3 has 16 amino acids. V shed 3 bases, J shed 4 bases, and the junction held 8 bases outside the gene matches. The CDR3 nucleotides are TGCGCCAGCAGCTATGGACTAGCGATGGGTTACAATGAGCAGTTCTTC. Translated: CASSYGLAMGYNEQFF.